The next 21 T cell receptor beta chains were all read from a single sample in a study of blood T cell repertoires in COVID-19. This table comes from immunoSEQ multiplex PCR, and its TCRdb copy is limited to in-frame clones, with some not included. The sample yields about 190,000 clones, about nine tenths seen once. Sequenced input: peripheral blood. Receptor source: a man aged 25-45 years with acute or convalescent COVID-19.

This clone appeared once. The chain employs TRBV30 and TRBJ2-4, with no clear D. Trimming took 3 bases from V and 1 from J, leaving 7 bases between them. CDR1 and CDR2 (germline): GTSNPN, SVGIG (reference sequence). CDR3 length: 13 amino acids. The CDR3 region is CAWSGSAKNIQYF. DNA for the CDR3: TGTGCCTGGAGCGGTAGCGCCAAAAACATTCAGTACTTC.

V usage is TRBV5-1 and J usage is TRBJ1-3, with a weak D call TRBD1 (6 bases). CDR3 length equals 15 residues. The germline gives CDR1 SGHRS, CDR2 YFSETQ. V was clipped by 5 bases and J by 0 bases, with 12 bases between them. In nucleotides, the CDR3 is TGCGCCAGCAGTGGGGGCGTTAGCTCTGGAAACACCATATATTTT. It translates to CASSGGVSSGNTIYF.

This chain links TRBV5-1 with TRBJ2-7, with TRBD2 matching over 9 bases. Per the germline V gene, CDR1 is SGHRS and CDR2 is YFSETQ. The junction had 7 bases not matched to a gene; V was cut back by 0 bases and J by 3 bases. The CDR3 contains 16 residues. The DNA for the CDR3 is TGCGCCAGCAGCTTGGATATAGCGGGGGCCCTCTACGAGCAGTACTTC. This sequence encodes CASSLDIAGALYEQYF.

This chain connects TRBV6-5 to TRBJ1-2; D may be TRBD1 (6 bases). The V end lost 5 bases, the J end lost 3 bases, and 16 bases lay between the germline ends. Germline lookup yields CDR1 MNHEY and CDR2 SVGAGI. This CDR3 contains 15 residues. DNA for the CDR3: TGTGCCAGCAGTAGACTCGGACAGACCGACTATGGCTACACCTTC. Translating it yields CASSRLGQTDYGYTF.

The V call is TRBV5-1, the J call TRBJ2-7; 7 nucleotides line up with TRBD2. Losses at the gene ends were 1 base for V and 4 bases for J; bases not matched to a gene: 8. Germline CDR1 reads SGHRS; CDR2 reads YFSETQ. This CDR3 is built from 15 residues. The CDR3 coding sequence is TGCGCCAGCAGCTTGTCGACTAGCATATATTACGAGCAGTACTTC. It encodes CASSLSTSIYYEQYF.

This clone showed up just once. V gene TRBV19 combines with J gene TRBJ2-7; 11 bases fit TRBD2. With 2 bases clipped from V and 4 bases from J, the junction kept 1 base outside the gene matches. The CDR3 consists of 14 residues. From germline, CDR1 is LNHDA and CDR2 SQIVND (reference sequence). The CDR3 spells CASSITSGSYEQYF. Here the CDR3 DNA reads TGTGCCAGTAGTATAACTAGCGGGAGTTACGAGCAGTACTTC.

In its sample, this clone was seen once. V usage is TRBV5-6 and J usage is TRBJ1-5; TRBD1 matches at 8 bases. The germline V gene encodes CDR1 SGHDT and CDR2 YYEEEE. This CDR3 is built from 14 residues. V dropped 4 bases and J dropped 3; count of bases not matched to a gene: 3. CDR3 sequence: CASSRTGINQPQHF. CDR3 nucleotide sequence: TGTGCCAGCAGCCGGACAGGGATCAATCAGCCCCAGCATTTT.

J is TRBJ2-1 and V is TRBV18; D possibly corresponds to TRBD2 (6 bases). Per germline, CDR1 KGHSH and CDR2 LQKENI. The CDR3 sequence is 15 residues long. V was trimmed by 0 bases and J by 6 bases, leaving 12 bases between them. The CDR3 nucleotides read TGTGCCAGCTCACCACCGGGAGGTTCACTCAATGAGCAGTTCTTC. Amino acids: CASSPPGGSLNEQFF. Full variable domain (rest looked up from reference TRBV18 and TRBJ2-1): NAGVMQNPRHLVRRRGQEARLRCSPMKGHSHVYWYRQLPEEGLKFMVYLQKENIIDESGMPKERFSAEFPKEGPSILRIQQVVRGDSAAYFCASSPPGGSLNEQFFGPGTRLTVL.

In nucleotides, the CDR3 is TGTGCCAGCAGTTTGGGTGGGGAGGCTGAAGCTTTCTTT. It translates to CASSLGGEAEAFF. The rearrangement joins TRBV27 to TRBJ1-1, with D unresolved. The V end was cut by 3 bases, the J end by 6 bases, with 11 bases between. Germline V lookup: CDR1 MNHEY, CDR2 SMNVEV (reference sequence). CDR3 length: 13 amino acids.

The genes are TRBV28 and TRBJ2-7; possible D gene TRBD1, 6 bases. Germline CDR1 MDHEN, CDR2 SYDVKM. Trimming shortened V by 5 bases and J by 2 bases, and 16 bases separated the two germline ends. The CDR3 is made up of 15 amino acids. The CDR3: CASSPRTARTYEQYF. CDR3 in DNA: TGTGCCAGCAGTCCCCGGACAGCAAGGACCTACGAGCAGTACTTC.

The chain recombines TRBV7-2 with TRBJ1-1; 9 bases are shared with TRBD1. CDR1 is SGHTA, CDR2 FQGNSA, per germline. The CDR3 length is 15 residues. V was pared by 1 base and J by 4 bases, with 4 bases of the junction left unmatched. Here the CDR3 DNA reads TGTGCCAGCAGCTTAGATGGGACAGGGAGCACTGAAGCTTTCTTT. It codes for CASSLDGTGSTEAFF.

This clone showed up just once. The V and J genes are TRBV5-5 and TRBJ2-7; D perhaps matches TRBD1 (7 bases). There are 15 residues in the CDR3. The germline CDR1 and CDR2 sequences are SGHKS and YYEKEE (reference sequence). The V and J ends lost 4 bases and 4 bases respectively, with 18 bases between them. This CDR3 reads CASSDIHAGGYEQYF. The CDR3 DNA follows: TGTGCCAGCAGCGACATTCACGCAGGGGGGTACGAGCAGTACTTC.

V usage is TRBV5-1 and J usage is TRBJ2-1, with 8 bases aligning to TRBD1. Per germline, CDR1 SGHRS and CDR2 YFSETQ. Germline trimming cut 5 bases from V and 2 bases from J; bases unmatched to any gene: 15. The CDR3 spans 18 residues. The CDR3 bases are TGCGCCAGCAGTCCTCGACAGGGGAGATTACGGGCCTACAATGAGCAGTTCTTC. Amino acid sequence: CASSPRQGRLRAYNEQFF. Full variable domain (rest looked up from reference TRBV5-1 and TRBJ2-1): KAGVTQTPRYLIKTRGQQVTLSCSPISGHRSVSWYQQTPGQGLQFLFEYFSETQRNKGNFPGRFSGRQFSNSRSEMNVSTLELGDSALYLCASSPRQGRLRAYNEQFFGPGTRLTVL.

This chain uses TRBV13 with TRBJ2-7; D remains ambiguous. The CDR3 is 14 amino acids. CDR1 PRHDT and CDR2 FYEKMQ come from the germline V gene (reference sequence). Between the trimmed V and J ends, which lost 5 bases and 6 bases, there was a span of 17 bases. For the CDR3, the DNA is TGTGCCAGCAGCGCAACCCTAGAATTCTCCGAGCAGTACTTC. Encoded protein: CASSATLEFSEQYF.

The J gene is TRBJ1-4, the V gene TRBV6-6, with D possibly matching TRBD1 (5 bases). The CDR3 contains 16 residues. Germline-derived CDR1 and CDR2 are MNHNY and SVGAGI (reference sequence). Trimming removed 0 bases at V and 7 bases at J, with 15 bases between. CDR3 in DNA: TGTGCCAGCAGTTACTCGCATCAGGGTCAAAGTGAAAAACTGTTTTTT. Translated: CASSYSHQGQSEKLFF.

The chain combines TRBV7-3 with TRBJ2-1; maybe TRBD1 (7 bases). V gave up 5 bases and J gave up 11 bases, with 22 bases separating them. The CDR3 is 15 amino acids. The V gene's germline CDR1 is SGHTA and CDR2 FQGTGA. Here the CDR3 DNA reads TGTGCCAGCAGCCCCCCCAACCAGGGGGGAAATCAGCAGTTCTTC. As protein: CASSPPNQGGNQQFF.

The chain joins TRBV19 to TRBJ1-4, with D unclear. There are 14 residues in the CDR3. Trimming took 5 bases from V and 5 from J, leaving 12 bases between them. Germline V CDR1 and CDR2: LNHDA, SQIVND (reference sequence). CDR3 sequence reads: CASSPGNQNEKLFF. As DNA, the CDR3 is TGTGCCAGTAGTCCGGGGAACCAAAATGAAAAACTGTTTTTT.

The rearrangement links TRBV6-6 to TRBJ1-5, with D unresolved. Germline V gene sequence: CDR1 MNHNY, CDR2 SVGAGI (reference sequence). Trimming took 2 bases from V and 3 from J, leaving 11 bases between them. The CDR3 consists of 15 residues. This CDR3 reads CASSYLQANNQPQHF. The CDR3 DNA is TGTGCCAGCAGTTACCTCCAGGCCAACAATCAGCCCCAGCATTTT.

The J gene is TRBJ1-2, the V gene TRBV18; D is uncertain. This CDR3 comprises 12 residues. With 3 bases removed from V and 7 bases from J, the gap between germline ends came to 9 bases. CDR1 is KGHSH and CDR2 is LQKENI in the germline V gene. CDR3 bases: TGTGCCAGCTCACCCGCGAATCGTGGCTACACCTTC. Translated, it gives CASSPANRGYTF.

A remark on this clone: The sample holds other DNA sequences that translate to the same CDR3. The chain joins TRBV6-5 to TRBJ1-1, with D hard to call. There are 14 residues in the CDR3. V was pared by 6 bases and J by 1 base, with 12 bases between. Germline CDR1 reads MNHEY; CDR2 reads SVGAGI. CDR3 residues: CASRPRGGNTEAFF. Written as DNA, the CDR3 is TGTGCCAGCAGACCCCGGGGAGGGAACACTGAAGCTTTCTTT.

The chain recombines TRBV5-1 with TRBJ1-1; D call uncertain. Between the trimmed V and J ends, which lost 1 base and 1 base, there was a span of 5 bases. The CDR3 has 13 residues. Germline CDR1 is SGHRS and CDR2 is YFSETQ. In DNA form, the CDR3 reads TGCGCCAGCAGCTTGATCAGGAACACTGAAGCTTTCTTT. Protein product: CASSLIRNTEAFF.